This T cell receptor beta chain was captured by sequencing in a study of T cells in Graves' hyperthyroidism and ophthalmopathy. RNA transcripts served as the template for amplifying TCR beta CDR3 regions. HTBI primers were employed in a first-round RT-PCR of the TCR CDR3. TCRdb independently ran MiXCR on the multiplex PCR reads; one entry per CDR3 protein. The table records around 440,000 distinct CDR3 sequences, less than 20% of them present only once. The CDR3 runs to 14 residues. Germline values: CDR1 SQVTM, CDR2 ANQGSEA. V dropped 7 bases and J dropped 4 bases, with 19 bases sitting between them. This sequence originates from a woman aged 18-29 years with Graves' hyperthyroidism. Sequenced: blood. V is TRBV29-1 and J is TRBJ1-2, with D unresolved. The CDR3 sequence is CSARTSGQFYGYTF. The CDR3 bases are TGCAGCGCTAGGACTTCCGGGCAGTTCTATGGCTACACCTTC. Together with reference TRBV29-1 and TRBJ1-2, the CDR3 gives the full variable domain: SAVISQKPSRDICQRGTSLTIQCQVDSQVTMMFWYRQQPGQSLTLIATANQGSEATYESGFVIDKFPISRPNLTFSTLTVSNMSPEDSSIYLCSARTSGQFYGYTFGSGTRLTVV.